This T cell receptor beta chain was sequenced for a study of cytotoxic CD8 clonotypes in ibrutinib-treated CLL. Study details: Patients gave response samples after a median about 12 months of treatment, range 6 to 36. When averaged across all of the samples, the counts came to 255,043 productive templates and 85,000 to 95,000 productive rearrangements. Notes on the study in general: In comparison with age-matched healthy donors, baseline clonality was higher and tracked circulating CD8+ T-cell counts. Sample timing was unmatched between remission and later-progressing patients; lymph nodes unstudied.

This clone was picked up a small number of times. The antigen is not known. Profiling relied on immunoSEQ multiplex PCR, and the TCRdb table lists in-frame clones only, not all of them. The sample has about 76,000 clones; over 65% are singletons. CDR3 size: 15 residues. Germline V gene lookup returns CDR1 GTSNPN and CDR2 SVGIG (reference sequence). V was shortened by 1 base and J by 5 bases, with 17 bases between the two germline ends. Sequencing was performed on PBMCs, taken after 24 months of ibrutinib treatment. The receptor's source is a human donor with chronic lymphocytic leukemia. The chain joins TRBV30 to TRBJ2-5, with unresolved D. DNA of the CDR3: TGTGCCTGGAGTGCTCACCTGACTGGGCGGGAGACCCAGTACTTC. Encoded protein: CAWSAHLTGRETQYF.